What follows is one TCR beta chain and its context. Its antigen remains unknown. The data originate from a study of cytomegalovirus exposure and HLA in healthy donors. For the study at large: The same platform was used for the roughly 130 validation repertoires as for the 600 to 700 first-cohort repertoires, as reported in a later analysis. Study-wide results and limits: CMV antigen specificity was confirmed in vitro for a few CMV-associated chains. Most observed TCR sequences were rare, whereas some public TCRs were detected in many donors.

The method was immunoSEQ multiplex PCR; TCRdb's version includes in-frame clones alone and lacks a portion of them. The table has 200,000 to 300,000 clones, approximately 87% seen once. Germline V gene sequence: CDR1 WSHSY, CDR2 SAAADI. After removal of 6 bases from V and 3 bases from J, the junction contained 5 bases not matched to a gene. The CDR3 contains 13 residues. The chain employs TRBV10-2 and TRBJ2-7; the match to TRBD1 covers 7 bases. The material sequenced was PBMCs. This clonotype was sampled from a man aged 18 to 30 in good health and CMV-seronegative. CDR3 DNA sequence: TGCGCCAGCAGGAGACAGGGTAGCTACGAGCAGTACTTC. It yields the protein CASRRQGSYEQYF.